Listed below are T cell receptor beta chains from one sample, sequenced in a study of cytomegalovirus exposure and HLA in healthy donors. The repertoire was sequenced with immunoSEQ multiplex PCR; TCRdb's copy has only in-frame clones and lacks some. The data contain 130,000 to 150,000 clones, approximately 80% of them seen just once; the ten biggest clones take up under 5.5%. What was sequenced was PBMCs. These receptors all come from a woman in her forties or fifties in good health and CMV-seronegative. CDR3s include the opening cysteine and the closing phenylalanine or tryptophan. Each record gives: clone size, D gene, V gene, J gene, CDR3 protein, CDR3 DNA. The D gene is left open where the match is weak. Clone size is given for some rows only: seen once, a few or many times, or a class if the clone is expanded.

clone_size: .; d_call: .; v_call: TRBV19; j_call: TRBJ2-7; cdr3_aa: CASSPRGIPSHEQYF; cdr3_nt: TGTGCCAGTAGCCCGAGGGGGATCCCCTCTCACGAGCAGTACTTC
clone_size: .; d_call: TRBD1; v_call: TRBV11-2; j_call: TRBJ1-1; cdr3_aa: CASSSSEGANEAFF; cdr3_nt: TGTGCCAGCAGCTCTAGCGAGGGGGCGAATGAAGCTTTCTTT
clone_size: .; d_call: .; v_call: TRBV5-6; j_call: TRBJ1-6; cdr3_aa: CASSMSTGQRGSPLHF; cdr3_nt: TGTGCCAGCAGCATGAGTACAGGGCAAAGGGGATCACCCCTCCACTTT
clone_size: .; d_call: .; v_call: TRBV7-2; j_call: TRBJ1-5; cdr3_aa: CASSTRGVNNQPQHF; cdr3_nt: TGTGCCAGCAGTACCCGCGGGGTTAACAATCAGCCCCAGCATTTT
clone_size: .; d_call: TRBD1; v_call: TRBV6-6; j_call: TRBJ1-4; cdr3_aa: CASSTGGANEKLFF; cdr3_nt: TGTGCCAGCAGTACAGGGGGTGCTAATGAAAAACTGTTTTTT
clone_size: .; d_call: .; v_call: TRBV9; j_call: TRBJ1-2; cdr3_aa: CASSVDMRDLKMYGYTF; cdr3_nt: TGTGCCAGCAGCGTTGATATGCGGGACCTAAAAATGTATGGCTACACCTTC
clone_size: .; d_call: TRBD2; v_call: TRBV4-3; j_call: TRBJ2-3; cdr3_aa: CASSQGWSGGATDTQYF; cdr3_nt: TGCGCCAGCAGCCAAGGTTGGAGCGGGGGGGCCACAGATACGCAGTATTTT
clone_size: .; d_call: TRBD1; v_call: TRBV19; j_call: TRBJ2-2; cdr3_aa: CASSKGQGAGTGELFF; cdr3_nt: TGTGCCAGTAGTAAGGGACAGGGGGCGGGCACCGGGGAGCTGTTTTTT
clone_size: once; d_call: .; v_call: TRBV7-2; j_call: TRBJ2-7; cdr3_aa: CASSLARSYEQYF; cdr3_nt: TGTGCCAGCAGCTTAGCCCGCTCCTACGAGCAGTACTTC
clone_size: .; d_call: TRBD1; v_call: TRBV19; j_call: TRBJ1-2; cdr3_aa: CASSLLGDRIYGYTF; cdr3_nt: TGTGCCAGTAGTCTCCTGGGGGACAGAATCTATGGCTACACCTTC
clone_size: .; d_call: .; v_call: TRBV7-7; j_call: TRBJ1-1; cdr3_aa: CASSLQGFNTEAFF; cdr3_nt: TGTGCTAGCAGCTTACAGGGTTTCAACACTGAAGCTTTCTTT
clone_size: .; d_call: .; v_call: TRBV5-1; j_call: TRBJ2-5; cdr3_aa: CASSFHSGGETQYF; cdr3_nt: TGCGCCAGCAGCTTCCACAGCGGAGGGGAGACCCAGTACTTC
clone_size: .; d_call: TRBD1; v_call: TRBV28; j_call: TRBJ1-4; cdr3_aa: CASRKDRVVEKLFF; cdr3_nt: TGTGCCAGCAGAAAGGACAGGGTAGTTGAAAAACTGTTTTTT
clone_size: .; d_call: .; v_call: TRBV5-6; j_call: TRBJ2-7; cdr3_aa: CASRRTATSYEQYF; cdr3_nt: TGTGCCAGCAGAAGGACAGCCACCTCCTACGAGCAGTACTTC
clone_size: .; d_call: .; v_call: TRBV5-6; j_call: TRBJ1-2; cdr3_aa: CASSLGPGDIRIYGYTF; cdr3_nt: TGTGCCAGCAGCTTGGGGCCAGGGGACATAAGGATATATGGCTACACCTTC
clone_size: once; d_call: TRBD2; v_call: TRBV10-3; j_call: TRBJ2-3; cdr3_aa: CAIARAGGGTDTQYF; cdr3_nt: TGTGCCATAGCCAGGGCGGGGGGGGGCACGGATACGCAGTATTTT
clone_size: few; d_call: TRBD2; v_call: TRBV27; j_call: TRBJ2-1; cdr3_aa: CASSSSQGTRLFF; cdr3_nt: TGTGCCAGCAGTTCCAGTCAGGGGACTAGATTGTTCTTC
clone_size: .; d_call: TRBD1; v_call: TRBV28; j_call: TRBJ1-3; cdr3_aa: CASSLSTGAGNTIYF; cdr3_nt: TGTGCCAGCAGTTTAAGTACAGGGGCTGGAAACACCATATATTTT
clone_size: few; d_call: .; v_call: TRBV7-9; j_call: TRBJ1-4; cdr3_aa: CASSLTGLSEKLFF; cdr3_nt: TGTGCCAGCAGCTTAACAGGGCTCAGCGAAAAACTGTTTTTT
clone_size: .; d_call: .; v_call: TRBV4-1; j_call: TRBJ2-5; cdr3_aa: CASSLLTGRETQYF; cdr3_nt: TGCGCCAGCAGCCTTTTGACGGGGAGGGAGACCCAGTACTTC
clone_size: few; d_call: TRBD1; v_call: TRBV7-9; j_call: TRBJ2-3; cdr3_aa: CASETGGKNTQYF; cdr3_nt: TGTGCCAGCGAGACAGGGGGTAAGAATACGCAGTATTTT
clone_size: .; d_call: .; v_call: TRBV6-5; j_call: TRBJ1-4; cdr3_aa: CASSYVYRVGPEKLFF; cdr3_nt: TGTGCCAGCAGTTACGTCTACAGGGTAGGCCCGGAAAAACTGTTTTTT
clone_size: .; d_call: TRBD2; v_call: TRBV7-9; j_call: TRBJ2-7; cdr3_aa: CASSSMERGGTYEQYF; cdr3_nt: TGTGCCAGCAGCTCCATGGAGCGGGGGGGCACCTACGAGCAGTACTTC
clone_size: .; d_call: TRBD2; v_call: TRBV7-2; j_call: TRBJ2-3; cdr3_aa: CASRPGLAGGLADTQYF; cdr3_nt: TGTGCCAGCAGACCCGGACTAGCGGGGGGGCTCGCAGATACGCAGTATTTT
clone_size: .; d_call: .; v_call: TRBV14; j_call: TRBJ2-3; cdr3_aa: CASSQGLTDTQYF; cdr3_nt: TGTGCCAGCAGCCAAGGTCTTACAGATACGCAGTATTTT
clone_size: .; d_call: .; v_call: TRBV28; j_call: TRBJ2-7; cdr3_aa: CASSLGRVQYF; cdr3_nt: TGTGCCAGCAGTTTAGGGCGGGTACAGTACTTC
clone_size: .; d_call: .; v_call: TRBV15; j_call: TRBJ1-1; cdr3_aa: CATSPLRERNTEAFF; cdr3_nt: TGTGCCACCAGCCCCCTGAGGGAGAGGAACACTGAAGCTTTCTTT
clone_size: .; d_call: TRBD1; v_call: TRBV28; j_call: TRBJ1-5; cdr3_aa: CASSPGDRGRNQPQHF; cdr3_nt: TGTGCCAGCAGTCCAGGGGACAGGGGGAGGAATCAGCCCCAGCATTTT
clone_size: .; d_call: .; v_call: TRBV2; j_call: TRBJ1-6; cdr3_aa: CASSGQPSSYNSPLHF; cdr3_nt: TGTGCCAGTTCAGGACAGCCGAGCTCCTATAATTCACCCCTCCACTTT
clone_size: .; d_call: .; v_call: TRBV4-1; j_call: TRBJ2-2; cdr3_aa: CASSQDYPPITGELFF; cdr3_nt: TGCGCCAGCAGCCAGGACTACCCACCGATCACCGGGGAGCTGTTTTTT
clone_size: .; d_call: TRBD1; v_call: TRBV18; j_call: TRBJ2-2; cdr3_aa: CASSKSDRGDGSRELFF; cdr3_nt: TGTGCCAGCTCAAAATCGGACAGGGGAGATGGTAGCAGGGAGCTGTTTTTT
clone_size: .; d_call: TRBD1; v_call: TRBV7-2; j_call: TRBJ1-5; cdr3_aa: CASSLDRGKNQPQHF; cdr3_nt: TGTGCCAGCAGCTTAGACAGGGGGAAAAATCAGCCCCAGCATTTT
clone_size: .; d_call: .; v_call: TRBV5-6; j_call: TRBJ2-7; cdr3_aa: CASSSRGRASYEQYF; cdr3_nt: TGTGCCAGCAGCTCCCGAGGCAGGGCCTCCTACGAGCAGTACTTC
clone_size: .; d_call: TRBD1; v_call: TRBV10-3; j_call: TRBJ2-6; cdr3_aa: CAISDPGQADSGANVLTF; cdr3_nt: TGTGCCATCAGTGACCCGGGACAGGCGGACTCTGGGGCCAACGTCCTGACTTTC
clone_size: .; d_call: TRBD1; v_call: TRBV10-3; j_call: TRBJ1-1; cdr3_aa: CAISGPDRGLTEAFF; cdr3_nt: TGTGCCATCAGTGGACCGGACAGGGGGTTGACTGAAGCTTTCTTT
clone_size: .; d_call: TRBD1; v_call: TRBV7-3; j_call: TRBJ2-1; cdr3_aa: CASSPPQGENEQFF; cdr3_nt: TGTGCCAGCAGCCCCCCGCAGGGGGAGAATGAGCAGTTCTTC
clone_size: .; d_call: .; v_call: TRBV6-1; j_call: TRBJ1-2; cdr3_aa: CASREKTEVYGYTF; cdr3_nt: TGTGCCAGCAGGGAAAAGACAGAAGTCTATGGCTACACCTTC
clone_size: .; d_call: TRBD1; v_call: TRBV15; j_call: TRBJ2-5; cdr3_aa: CATSQGQGMETQYF; cdr3_nt: TGTGCCACCAGCCAAGGACAGGGTATGGAGACCCAGTACTTC
clone_size: .; d_call: .; v_call: TRBV5-8; j_call: TRBJ2-1; cdr3_aa: CASRSSVTYNEQFF; cdr3_nt: TGTGCCAGCAGGTCTAGCGTCACCTACAATGAGCAGTTCTTC
clone_size: .; d_call: .; v_call: TRBV7-9; j_call: TRBJ2-1; cdr3_aa: CASSYSYNEQFF; cdr3_nt: TGTGCCAGCAGCTACAGTTACAATGAGCAGTTCTTC
clone_size: .; d_call: .; v_call: TRBV7-7; j_call: TRBJ2-5; cdr3_aa: CASSLVGRMETQYF; cdr3_nt: TGTGCTAGCAGCTTAGTTGGGCGCATGGAGACCCAGTACTTC